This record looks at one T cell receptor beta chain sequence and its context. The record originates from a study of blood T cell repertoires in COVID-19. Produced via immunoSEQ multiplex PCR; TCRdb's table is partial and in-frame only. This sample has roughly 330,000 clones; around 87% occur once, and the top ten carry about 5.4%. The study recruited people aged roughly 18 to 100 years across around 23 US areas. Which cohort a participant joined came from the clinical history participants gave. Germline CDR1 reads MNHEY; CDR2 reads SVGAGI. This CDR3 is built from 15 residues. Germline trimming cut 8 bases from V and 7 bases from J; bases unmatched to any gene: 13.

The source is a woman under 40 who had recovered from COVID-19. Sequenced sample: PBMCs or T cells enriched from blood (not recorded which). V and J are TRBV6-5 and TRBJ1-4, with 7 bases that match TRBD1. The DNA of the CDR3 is TGTGCCAGCGAGTCGACAGGGAGACCTATTGAAAAACTGTTTTTT. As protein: CASESTGRPIEKLFF.